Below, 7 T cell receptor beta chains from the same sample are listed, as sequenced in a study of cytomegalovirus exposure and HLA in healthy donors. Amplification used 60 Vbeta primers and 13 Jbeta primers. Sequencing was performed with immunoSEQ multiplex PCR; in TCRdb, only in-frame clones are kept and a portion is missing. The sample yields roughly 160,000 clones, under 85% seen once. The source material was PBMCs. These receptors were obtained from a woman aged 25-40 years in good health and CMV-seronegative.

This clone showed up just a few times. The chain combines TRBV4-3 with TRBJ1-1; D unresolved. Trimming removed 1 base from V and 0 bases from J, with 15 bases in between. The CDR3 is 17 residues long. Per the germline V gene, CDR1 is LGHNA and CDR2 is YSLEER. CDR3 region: CASSQGNRGSMNTEAFF. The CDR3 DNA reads TGCGCCAGCAGCCAAGGGAACCGGGGAAGCATGAACACTGAAGCTTTCTTT.

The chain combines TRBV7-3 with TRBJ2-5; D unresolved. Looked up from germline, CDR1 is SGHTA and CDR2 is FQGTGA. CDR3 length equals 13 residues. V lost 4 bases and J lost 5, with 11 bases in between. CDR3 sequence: CASSSRVWETQYF. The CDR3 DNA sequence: TGTGCCAGCAGCTCTAGAGTTTGGGAGACCCAGTACTTC.

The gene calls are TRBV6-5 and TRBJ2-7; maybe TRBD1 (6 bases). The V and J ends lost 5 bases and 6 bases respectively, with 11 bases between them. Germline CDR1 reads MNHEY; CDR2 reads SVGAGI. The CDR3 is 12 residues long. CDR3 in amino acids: CASSSQGLEQYF. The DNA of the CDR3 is TGTGCCAGCAGTAGTCAGGGGCTCGAGCAGTACTTC.

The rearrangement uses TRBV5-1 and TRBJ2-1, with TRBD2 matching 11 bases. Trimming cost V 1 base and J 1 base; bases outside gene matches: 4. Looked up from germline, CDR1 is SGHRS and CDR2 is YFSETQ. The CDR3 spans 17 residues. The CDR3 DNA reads TGCGCCAGCAGCTTGAGCCTAGCGGGGGGATCCTACAATGAGCAGTTCTTC. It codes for CASSLSLAGGSYNEQFF.

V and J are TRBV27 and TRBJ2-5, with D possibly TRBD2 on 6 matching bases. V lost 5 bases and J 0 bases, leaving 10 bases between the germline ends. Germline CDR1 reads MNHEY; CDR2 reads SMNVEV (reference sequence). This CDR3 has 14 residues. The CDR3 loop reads CASSLRGYQETQYF. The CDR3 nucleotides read TGTGCCAGCAGTCTCCGGGGGTACCAAGAGACCCAGTACTTC.

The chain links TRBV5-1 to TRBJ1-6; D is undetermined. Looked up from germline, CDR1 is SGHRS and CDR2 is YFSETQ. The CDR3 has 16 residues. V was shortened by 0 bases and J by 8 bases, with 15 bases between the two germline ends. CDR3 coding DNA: TGCGCCAGCAGCTTGGAGGCACAGCGGGTAGATTCACCCCTCCACTTT. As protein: CASSLEAQRVDSPLHF.

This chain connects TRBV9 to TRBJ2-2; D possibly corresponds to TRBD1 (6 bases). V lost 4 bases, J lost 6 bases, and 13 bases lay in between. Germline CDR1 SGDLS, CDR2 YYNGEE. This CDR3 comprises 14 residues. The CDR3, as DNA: TGTGCCAGCAGCCTAACCGGACAGTCCGGGGAGCTGTTTTTT. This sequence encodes CASSLTGQSGELFF.